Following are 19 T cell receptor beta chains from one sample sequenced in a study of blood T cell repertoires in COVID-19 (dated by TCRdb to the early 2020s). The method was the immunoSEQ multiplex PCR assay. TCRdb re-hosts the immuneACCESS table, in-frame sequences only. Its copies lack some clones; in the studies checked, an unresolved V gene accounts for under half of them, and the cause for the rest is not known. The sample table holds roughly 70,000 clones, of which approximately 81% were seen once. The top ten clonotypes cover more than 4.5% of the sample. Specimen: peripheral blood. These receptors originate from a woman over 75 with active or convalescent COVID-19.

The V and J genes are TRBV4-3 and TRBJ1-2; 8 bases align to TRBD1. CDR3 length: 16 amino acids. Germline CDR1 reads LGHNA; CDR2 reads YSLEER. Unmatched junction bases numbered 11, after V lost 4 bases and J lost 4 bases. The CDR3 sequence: CASSPQRTGPSYGYTF. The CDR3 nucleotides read TGCGCCAGCAGCCCCCAAAGGACAGGGCCCTCCTATGGCTACACCTTC.

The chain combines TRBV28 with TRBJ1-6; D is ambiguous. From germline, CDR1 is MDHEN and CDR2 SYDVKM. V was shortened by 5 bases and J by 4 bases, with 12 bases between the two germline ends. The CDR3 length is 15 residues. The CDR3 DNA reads TGTGCCAGCAGTCCTAGGACTCAATATAATTCACCCCTCCACTTT. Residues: CASSPRTQYNSPLHF.

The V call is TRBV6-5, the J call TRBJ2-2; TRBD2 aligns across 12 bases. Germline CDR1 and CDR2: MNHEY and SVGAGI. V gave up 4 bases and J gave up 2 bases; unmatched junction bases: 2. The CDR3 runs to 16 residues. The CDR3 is CASSLGLAGNTGELFF. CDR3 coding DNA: TGTGCCAGCAGTTTAGGACTAGCGGGAAACACCGGGGAGCTGTTTTTT.

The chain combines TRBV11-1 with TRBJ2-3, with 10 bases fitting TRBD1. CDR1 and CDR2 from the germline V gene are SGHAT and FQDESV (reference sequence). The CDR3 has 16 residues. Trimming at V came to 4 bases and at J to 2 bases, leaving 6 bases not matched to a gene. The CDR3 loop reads CASSSPGQGFTDTQYF. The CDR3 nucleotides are TGTGCCAGCAGCTCGCCGGGACAGGGGTTCACAGATACGCAGTATTTT.

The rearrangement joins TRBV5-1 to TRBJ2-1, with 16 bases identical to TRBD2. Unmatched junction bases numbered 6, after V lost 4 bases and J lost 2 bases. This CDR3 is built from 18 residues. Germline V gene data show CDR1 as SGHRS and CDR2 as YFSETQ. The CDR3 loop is CASSGGTSGRGTYNEQFF. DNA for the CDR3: TGCGCCAGCAGCGGAGGGACTAGCGGGAGGGGGACCTACAATGAGCAGTTCTTC.

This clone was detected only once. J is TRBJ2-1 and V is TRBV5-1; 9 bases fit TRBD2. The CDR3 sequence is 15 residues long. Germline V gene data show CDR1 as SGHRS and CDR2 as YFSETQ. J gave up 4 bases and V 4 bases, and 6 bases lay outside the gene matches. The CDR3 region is CASSSIAGVYNEQFF. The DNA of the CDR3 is TGCGCCAGCAGCAGCATAGCGGGGGTATACAATGAGCAGTTCTTC.

In nucleotides, the CDR3 is TGTGCCAGCAGTGAACTTCCCGGGACAGGGAGCGGTCAGCCCCAGCATTTT. This gives the protein CASSELPGTGSGQPQHF. The chain links TRBV2 to TRBJ1-5, with 9 positions matching TRBD1. The CDR3 runs 17 residues. Germline CDR1 is SNHLY and CDR2 is FYNNEI. Trimming cost V 2 bases and J 6 bases; bases outside gene matches: 11.

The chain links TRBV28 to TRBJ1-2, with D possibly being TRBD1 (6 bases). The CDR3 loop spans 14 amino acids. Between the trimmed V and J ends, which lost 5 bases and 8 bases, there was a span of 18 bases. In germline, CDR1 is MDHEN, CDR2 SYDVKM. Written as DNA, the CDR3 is TGTGCCAGCAGTGCTCGGGACACTTTTATCGGCTACACCTTC. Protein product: CASSARDTFIGYTF.

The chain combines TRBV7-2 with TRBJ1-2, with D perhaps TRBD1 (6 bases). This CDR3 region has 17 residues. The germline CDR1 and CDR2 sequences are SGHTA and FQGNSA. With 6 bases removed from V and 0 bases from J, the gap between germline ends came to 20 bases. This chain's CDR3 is CASRPRADRQANYGYTF. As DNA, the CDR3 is TGTGCCAGCAGACCGAGGGCCGACAGGCAAGCTAACTATGGCTACACCTTC.

CDR3 sequence (DNA): TGTGCCAGCAGCCAGGGACAGGAGGCCTACAATGAGCAGTTCTTC. It encodes CASSQGQEAYNEQFF. The V and J genes are TRBV3-1 (or the pseudogene TRBV3-2) and TRBJ2-1; 8 bases map to TRBD1. The CDR3 spans 15 residues. Germline CDR1 LGHDT, CDR2 YNNKEL (reference sequence). V gave up 3 bases and J gave up 2 bases; unmatched junction bases: 3.

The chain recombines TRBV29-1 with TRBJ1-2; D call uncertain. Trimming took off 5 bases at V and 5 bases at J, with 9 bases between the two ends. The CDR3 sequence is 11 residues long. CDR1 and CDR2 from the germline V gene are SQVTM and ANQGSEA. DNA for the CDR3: TGCAGCGTTTACAGAGATTATGGCTACACCTTC. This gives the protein CSVYRDYGYTF.

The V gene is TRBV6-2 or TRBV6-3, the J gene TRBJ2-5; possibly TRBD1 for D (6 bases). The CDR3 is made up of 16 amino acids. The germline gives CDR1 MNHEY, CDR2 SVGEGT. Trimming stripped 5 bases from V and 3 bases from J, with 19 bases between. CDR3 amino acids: CASSGAGARNEETQYF. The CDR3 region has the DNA TGTGCCAGCAGTGGGGCAGGGGCGAGAAACGAAGAGACCCAGTACTTC.

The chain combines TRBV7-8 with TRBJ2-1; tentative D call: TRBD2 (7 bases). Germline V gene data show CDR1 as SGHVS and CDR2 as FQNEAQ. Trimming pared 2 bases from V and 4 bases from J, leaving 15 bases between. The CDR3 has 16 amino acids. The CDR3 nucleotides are TGTGCCAGCAGCTTAAGCTCACAGGGAGGGTACAATGAGCAGTTCTTC. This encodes CASSLSSQGGYNEQFF.

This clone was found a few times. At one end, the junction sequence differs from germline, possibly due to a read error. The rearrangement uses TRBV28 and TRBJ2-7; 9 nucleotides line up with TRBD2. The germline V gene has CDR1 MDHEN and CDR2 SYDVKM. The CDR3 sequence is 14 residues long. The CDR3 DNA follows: TGTGCCCTGAAACCCGGGACTAGCTCCCACGAGCAGTACTTC. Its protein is CALKPGTSSHEQYF.

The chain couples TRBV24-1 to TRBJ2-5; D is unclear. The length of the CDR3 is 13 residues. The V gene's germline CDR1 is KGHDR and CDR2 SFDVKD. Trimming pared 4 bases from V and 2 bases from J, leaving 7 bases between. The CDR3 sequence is CATSDGHQETQYF. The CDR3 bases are TGTGCCACCAGTGACGGTCATCAAGAGACCCAGTACTTC.

DNA of the CDR3: TGTGCCAGCAACCGGGGATTTAACTATGGCTACACCTTC. Its translation: CASNRGFNYGYTF. This chain uses TRBV6-5 with TRBJ1-2; no clear D. V lost 7 bases, J lost 1 base, and 10 bases lay in between. The CDR3 has 13 residues. Germline V gene data show CDR1 as MNHEY and CDR2 as SVGAGI.

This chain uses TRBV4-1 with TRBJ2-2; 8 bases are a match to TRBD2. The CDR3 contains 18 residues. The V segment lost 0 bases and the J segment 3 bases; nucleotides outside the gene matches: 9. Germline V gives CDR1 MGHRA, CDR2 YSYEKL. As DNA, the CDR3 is TGCGCCAGCAGCCAAGATCTGGGGCTAGCGGGCTACACCGGGGAGCTGTTTTTT. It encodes CASSQDLGLAGYTGELFF.

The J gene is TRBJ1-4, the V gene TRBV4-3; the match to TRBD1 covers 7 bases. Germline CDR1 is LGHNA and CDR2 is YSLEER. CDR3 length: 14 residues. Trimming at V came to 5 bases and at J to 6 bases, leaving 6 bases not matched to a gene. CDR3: CASSTSGTDEKLFF. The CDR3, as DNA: TGCGCCAGCAGCACATCGGGGACAGATGAAAAACTGTTTTTT.

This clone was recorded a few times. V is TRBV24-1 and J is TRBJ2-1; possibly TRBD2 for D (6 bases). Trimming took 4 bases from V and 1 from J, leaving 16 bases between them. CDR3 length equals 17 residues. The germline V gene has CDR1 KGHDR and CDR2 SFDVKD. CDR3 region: CATSDHSRGGSYNEQFF. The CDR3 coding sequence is TGTGCCACCAGTGACCATAGCCGTGGGGGGTCCTACAATGAGCAGTTCTTC.